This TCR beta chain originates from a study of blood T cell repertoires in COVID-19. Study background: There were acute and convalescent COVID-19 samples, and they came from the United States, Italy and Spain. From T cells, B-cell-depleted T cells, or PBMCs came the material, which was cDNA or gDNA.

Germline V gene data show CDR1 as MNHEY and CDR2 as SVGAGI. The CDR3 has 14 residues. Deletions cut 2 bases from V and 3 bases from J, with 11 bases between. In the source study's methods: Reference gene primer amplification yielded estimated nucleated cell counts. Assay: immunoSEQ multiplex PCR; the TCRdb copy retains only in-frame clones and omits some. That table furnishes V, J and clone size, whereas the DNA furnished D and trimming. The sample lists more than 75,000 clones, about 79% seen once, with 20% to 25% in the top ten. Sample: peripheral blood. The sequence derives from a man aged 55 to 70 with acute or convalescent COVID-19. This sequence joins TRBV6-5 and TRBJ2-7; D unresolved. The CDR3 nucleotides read TGTGCCAGCAGTTACCGAGCGTCCCGCTACGAGCAGTACTTC. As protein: CASSYRASRYEQYF.